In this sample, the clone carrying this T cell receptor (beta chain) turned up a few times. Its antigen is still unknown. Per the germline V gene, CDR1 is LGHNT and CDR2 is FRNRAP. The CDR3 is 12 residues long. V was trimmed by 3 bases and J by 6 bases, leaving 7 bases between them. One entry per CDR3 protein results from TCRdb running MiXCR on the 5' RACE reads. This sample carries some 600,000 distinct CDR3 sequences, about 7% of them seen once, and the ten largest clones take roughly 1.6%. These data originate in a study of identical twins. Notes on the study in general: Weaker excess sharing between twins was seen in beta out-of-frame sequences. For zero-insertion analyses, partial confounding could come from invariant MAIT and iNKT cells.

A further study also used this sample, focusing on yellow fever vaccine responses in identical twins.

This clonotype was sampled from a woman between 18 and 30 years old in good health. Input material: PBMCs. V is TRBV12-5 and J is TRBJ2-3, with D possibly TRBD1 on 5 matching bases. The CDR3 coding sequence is TGTGCTAGTGGTTTTGGGGCGGATACGCAGTATTTT. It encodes CASGFGADTQYF.